Listed here is a single TCR beta chain. The data originate from a study of blood T cell repertoires in COVID-19. Study-level background: Acute and convalescent COVID-19 samples came from the United States, Italy and Spain.

Sequencing used immunoSEQ multiplex PCR; TCRdb keeps in-frame clones, though not all of them. The sample lists about 220,000 clones, around 82% occurring once. CDR3 length: 14 amino acids. Trimming took off 2 bases at V and 1 base at J, with 7 bases between the two ends. CDR1 and CDR2 from the germline V gene are LNHDA and SQIVND (reference sequence). Sequencing was done on a sample of peripheral blood. The TCR sequence derives from a woman aged 80 or older with acute or convalescent COVID-19. The rearrangement joins TRBV19 to TRBJ2-3; weak D call: TRBD1 (5 bases). CDR3 DNA: TGTGCCAGTAGTATAACAGGCGGCACAGATACGCAGTATTTT. Protein product: CASSITGGTDTQYF.